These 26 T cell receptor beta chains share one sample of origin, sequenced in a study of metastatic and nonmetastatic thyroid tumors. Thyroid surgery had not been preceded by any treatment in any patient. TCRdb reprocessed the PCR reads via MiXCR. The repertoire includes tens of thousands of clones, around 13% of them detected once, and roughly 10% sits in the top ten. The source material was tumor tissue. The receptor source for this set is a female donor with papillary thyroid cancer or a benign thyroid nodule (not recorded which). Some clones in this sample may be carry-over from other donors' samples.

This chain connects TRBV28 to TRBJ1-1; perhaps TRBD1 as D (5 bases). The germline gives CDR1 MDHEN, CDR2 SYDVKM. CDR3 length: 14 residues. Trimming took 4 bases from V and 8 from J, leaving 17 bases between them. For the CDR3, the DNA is TGTGCCAGCAGTTCCCGGACATGTGTAACCGAAGCTTTCTTT. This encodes CASSSRTCVTEAFF.

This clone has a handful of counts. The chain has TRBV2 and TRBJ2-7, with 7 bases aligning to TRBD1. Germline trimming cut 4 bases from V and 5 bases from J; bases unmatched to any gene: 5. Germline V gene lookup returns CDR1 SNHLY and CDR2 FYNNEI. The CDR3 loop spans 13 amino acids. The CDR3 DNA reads TGTGCCAGCAGTGGACAGGGTCTCGACGAGCAGTACTTC. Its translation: CASSGQGLDEQYF.

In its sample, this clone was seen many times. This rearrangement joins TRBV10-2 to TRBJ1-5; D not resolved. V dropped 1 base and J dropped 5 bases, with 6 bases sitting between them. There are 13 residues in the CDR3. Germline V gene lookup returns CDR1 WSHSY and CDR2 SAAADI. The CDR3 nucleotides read TGCGCCAGCAGTGAGTGGACCCATCAGCCCCAGCATTTT. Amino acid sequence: CASSEWTHQPQHF.

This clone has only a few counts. The CDR3 bases are TGTGCCAGCAGCTTAGAGAGATTTGGGACAGGGGGGTACGAGCAGTACTTC. Its protein product is CASSLERFGTGGYEQYF. The chain couples TRBV6-2 or TRBV6-3 to TRBJ2-7, with 11 positions matching TRBD1. Germline values: CDR1 MNHEY, CDR2 SVGEGT. Losses at the gene ends were 6 bases for V and 4 bases for J; bases not matched to a gene: 14. CDR3 length: 17 residues.

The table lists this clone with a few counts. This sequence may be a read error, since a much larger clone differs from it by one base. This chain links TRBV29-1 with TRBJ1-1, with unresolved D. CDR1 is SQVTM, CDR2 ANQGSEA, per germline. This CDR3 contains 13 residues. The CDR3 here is CIVSGMEGTEAFF. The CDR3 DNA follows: TGCATTGTATCGGGCATGGAGGGCACTGAAGCTTTCTTT.

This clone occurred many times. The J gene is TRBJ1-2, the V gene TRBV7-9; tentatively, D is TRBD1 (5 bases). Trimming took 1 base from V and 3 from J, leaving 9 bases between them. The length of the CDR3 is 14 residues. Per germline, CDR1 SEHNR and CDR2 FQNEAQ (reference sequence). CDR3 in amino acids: CASSLEGGDYGYTF. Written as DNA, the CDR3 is TGTGCCAGCAGCTTAGAGGGAGGGGACTATGGCTACACCTTC.

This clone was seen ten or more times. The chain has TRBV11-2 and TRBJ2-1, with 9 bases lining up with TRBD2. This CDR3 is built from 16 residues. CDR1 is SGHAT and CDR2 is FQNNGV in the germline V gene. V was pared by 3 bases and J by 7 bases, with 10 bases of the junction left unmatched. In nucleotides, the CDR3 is TGTGCCAGCAGCTTCCCGGCTAGCGGGACTCGAAATGAGCAGTTCTTC. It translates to CASSFPASGTRNEQFF.

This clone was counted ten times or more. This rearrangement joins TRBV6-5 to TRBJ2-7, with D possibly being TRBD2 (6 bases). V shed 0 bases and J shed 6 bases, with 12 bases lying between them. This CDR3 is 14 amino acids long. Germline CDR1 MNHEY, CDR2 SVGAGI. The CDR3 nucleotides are TGTGCCAGCAGTTACTCGGGGGGTGAGGGCGAGCAGTACTTC. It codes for CASSYSGGEGEQYF.

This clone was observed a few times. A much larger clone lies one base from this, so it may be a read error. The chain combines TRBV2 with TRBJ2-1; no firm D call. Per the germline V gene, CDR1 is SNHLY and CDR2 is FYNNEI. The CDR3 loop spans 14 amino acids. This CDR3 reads CASSSASYSNGQFF. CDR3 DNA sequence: TGTGCCAGCTCTAGTGCTAGTTATTCGAATGGGCAGTTCTTC.

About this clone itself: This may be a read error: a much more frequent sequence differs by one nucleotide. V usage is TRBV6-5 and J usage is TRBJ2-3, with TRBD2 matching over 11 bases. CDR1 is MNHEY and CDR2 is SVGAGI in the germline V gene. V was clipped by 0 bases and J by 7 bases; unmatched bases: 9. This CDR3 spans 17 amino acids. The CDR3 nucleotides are TGTGCCAGCAGTTACTCGGCTGGTACTAGCGGGAGTCATACGCAGTATTTT. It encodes CASSYSAGTSGSHTQYF.

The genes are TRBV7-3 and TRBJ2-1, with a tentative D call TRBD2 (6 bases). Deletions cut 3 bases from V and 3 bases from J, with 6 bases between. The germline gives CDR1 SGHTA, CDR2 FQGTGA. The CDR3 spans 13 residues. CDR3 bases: TGTGCCAGCAGCTTGACTAGCTACAATGAGCAGTTCTTC. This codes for CASSLTSYNEQFF.

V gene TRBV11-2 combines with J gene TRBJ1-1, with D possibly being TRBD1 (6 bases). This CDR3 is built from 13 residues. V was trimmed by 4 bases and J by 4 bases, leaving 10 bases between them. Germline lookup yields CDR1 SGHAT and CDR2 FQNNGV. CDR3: CASSSLGGTEAFF. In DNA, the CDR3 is TGTGCCAGCAGCTCACTAGGGGGCACTGAAGCTTTCTTT.

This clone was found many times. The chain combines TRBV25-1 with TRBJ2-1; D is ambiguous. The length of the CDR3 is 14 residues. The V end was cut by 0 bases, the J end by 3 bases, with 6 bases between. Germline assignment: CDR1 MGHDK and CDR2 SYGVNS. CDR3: CASSEYGDYNEQFF. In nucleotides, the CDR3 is TGTGCCAGCAGTGAATATGGCGACTACAATGAGCAGTTCTTC.

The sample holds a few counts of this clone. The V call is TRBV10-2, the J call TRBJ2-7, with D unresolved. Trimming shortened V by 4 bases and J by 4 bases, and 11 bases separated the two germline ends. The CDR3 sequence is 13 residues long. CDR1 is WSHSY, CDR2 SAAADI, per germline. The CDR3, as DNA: TGCGCCAGCAGTGTGGTACATAATTACGAGCAGTACTTC. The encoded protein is CASSVVHNYEQYF.

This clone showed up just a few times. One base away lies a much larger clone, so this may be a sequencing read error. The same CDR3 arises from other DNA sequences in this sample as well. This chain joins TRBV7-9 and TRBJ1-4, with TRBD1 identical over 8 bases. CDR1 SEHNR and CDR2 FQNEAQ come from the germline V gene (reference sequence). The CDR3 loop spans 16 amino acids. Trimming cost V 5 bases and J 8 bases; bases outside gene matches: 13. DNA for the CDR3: TGTGCCAGCAGCCGAAACATAGGACAGGGCAACGAAAAACTGTTTTTT. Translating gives CASSRNIGQGNEKLFF.

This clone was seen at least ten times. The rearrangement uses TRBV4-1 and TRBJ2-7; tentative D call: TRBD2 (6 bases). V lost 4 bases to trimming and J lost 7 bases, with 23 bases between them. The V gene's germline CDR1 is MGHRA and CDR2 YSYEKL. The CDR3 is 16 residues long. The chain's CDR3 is CASSPLSTGGVSEQYF. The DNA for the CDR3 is TGCGCCAGCAGCCCCCTCAGCACAGGAGGGGTGAGTGAGCAGTACTTC.

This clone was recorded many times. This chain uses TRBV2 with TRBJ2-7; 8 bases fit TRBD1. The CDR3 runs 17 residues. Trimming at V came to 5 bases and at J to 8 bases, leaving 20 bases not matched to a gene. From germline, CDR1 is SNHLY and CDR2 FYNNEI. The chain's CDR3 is CASSTAIPGQDPLKQYF. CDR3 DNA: TGTGCCAGCAGTACTGCAATTCCGGGACAGGACCCCTTGAAGCAGTACTTC.

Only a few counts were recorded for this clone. The CDR3 sequence: CASRDCYNSYEQYF. CDR3 bases: TGTGCCAGCAGGGACTGTTACAACTCCTACGAGCAGTACTTC. The rearrangement uses TRBV6-5 and TRBJ2-7; the D gene is possibly TRBD2 (5 bases). The CDR3 is 14 residues long. Trimming pared 6 bases from V and 0 bases from J, leaving 12 bases between. Germline V lookup: CDR1 MNHEY, CDR2 SVGAGI.

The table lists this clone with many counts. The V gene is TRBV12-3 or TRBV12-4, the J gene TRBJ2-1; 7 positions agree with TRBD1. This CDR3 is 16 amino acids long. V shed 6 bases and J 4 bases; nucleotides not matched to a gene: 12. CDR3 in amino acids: CASSQPWDRYYNEQFF. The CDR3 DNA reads TGTGCCAGCAGCCAACCGTGGGACAGATATTACAATGAGCAGTTCTTC.

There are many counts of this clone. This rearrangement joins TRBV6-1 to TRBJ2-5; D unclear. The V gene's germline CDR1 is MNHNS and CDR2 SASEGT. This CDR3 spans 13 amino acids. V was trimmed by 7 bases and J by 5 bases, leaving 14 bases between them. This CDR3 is CASTQSAWETQYF. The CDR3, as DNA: TGTGCCAGCACCCAGTCGGCGTGGGAGACCCAGTACTTC.

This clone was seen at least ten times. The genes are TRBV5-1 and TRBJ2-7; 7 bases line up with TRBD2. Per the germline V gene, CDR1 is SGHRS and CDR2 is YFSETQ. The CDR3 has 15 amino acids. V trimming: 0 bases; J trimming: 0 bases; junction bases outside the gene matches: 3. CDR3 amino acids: CASSLGAGFSYEQYF. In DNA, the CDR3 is TGCGCCAGCAGCTTGGGAGCGGGGTTCTCCTACGAGCAGTACTTC. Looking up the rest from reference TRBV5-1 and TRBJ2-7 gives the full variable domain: KAGVTQTPRYLIKTRGQQVTLSCSPISGHRSVSWYQQTPGQGLQFLFEYFSETQRNKGNFPGRFSGRQFSNSRSEMNVSTLELGDSALYLCASSLGAGFSYEQYFGPGTRLTVT.

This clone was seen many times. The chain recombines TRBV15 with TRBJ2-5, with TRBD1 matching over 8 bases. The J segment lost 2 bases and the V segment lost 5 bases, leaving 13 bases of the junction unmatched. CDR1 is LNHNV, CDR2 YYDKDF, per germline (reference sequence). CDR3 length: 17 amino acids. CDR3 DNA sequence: TGTGCCACCAGCCGCGAGATAAGGACAGGGCGACAAGAGACCCAGTACTTC. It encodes CATSREIRTGRQETQYF.

DNA of the CDR3: TGTGCCAGCAGCTTAGTAGGACAGGGGACGCCCACTGAAGCTTTCTTT. Translated: CASSLVGQGTPTEAFF. This chain links TRBV11-1 with TRBJ1-1, with 9 positions matching TRBD1. The germline V gene has CDR1 SGHAT and CDR2 FQDESV (reference sequence). The CDR3 has 16 amino acids. V gave up 1 base and J gave up 4 bases; unmatched junction bases: 7.

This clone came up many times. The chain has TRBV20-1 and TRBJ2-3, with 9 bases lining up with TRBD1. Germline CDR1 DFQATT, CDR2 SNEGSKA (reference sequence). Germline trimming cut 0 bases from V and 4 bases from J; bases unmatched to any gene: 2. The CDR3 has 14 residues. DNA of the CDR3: TGCAGTGCTAGAGAGGACAGGGGAGCAGATACGCAGTATTTT. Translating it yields CSAREDRGADTQYF.

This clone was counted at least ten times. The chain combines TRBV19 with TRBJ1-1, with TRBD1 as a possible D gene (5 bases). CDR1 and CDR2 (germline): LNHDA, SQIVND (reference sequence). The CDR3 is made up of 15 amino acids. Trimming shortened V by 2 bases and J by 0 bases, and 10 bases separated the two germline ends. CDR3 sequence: CASSIMWGMNTEAFF. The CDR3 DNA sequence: TGTGCCAGTAGTATAATGTGGGGGATGAACACTGAAGCTTTCTTT.

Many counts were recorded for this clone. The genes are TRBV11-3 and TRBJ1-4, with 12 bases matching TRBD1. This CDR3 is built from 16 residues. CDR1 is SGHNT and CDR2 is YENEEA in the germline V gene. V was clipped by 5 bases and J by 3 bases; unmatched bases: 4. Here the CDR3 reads CASSPRDRGPNEKLFF. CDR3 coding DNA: TGTGCCAGCAGCCCCCGGGACAGGGGGCCTAATGAAAAACTGTTTTTT. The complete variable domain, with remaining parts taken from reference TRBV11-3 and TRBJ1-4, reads EAGVVQSPRYKIIEKKQPVAFWCNPISGHNTLYWYLQNLGQGPELLIRYENEEAVDDSQLPKDRFSAERLKGVDSTLKIQPAELGDSAVYLCASSPRDRGPNEKLFFGSGTQLSVL.